These T cell receptor beta chains were read from a single sample in a study of blood T cell repertoires in COVID-19. Generated by immunoSEQ multiplex PCR, the TCRdb table keeps only in-frame clones and is missing some. This repertoire shows fewer than 250,000 clones, about 90% found once; its top ten account for about 16%. Input material: PBMCs or T cells enriched from blood (not recorded which). Receptors originate from a man aged 30 to 39 who had been exposed to COVID-19. CDR3s include the opening cysteine and the closing phenylalanine or tryptophan. A D gene is named only where the DNA matches it firmly. Size tells how often a clone was seen (once, few, many) or the class of an expanded clone, and some rows leave it out.

V gene	D gene	J gene	clone size	CDR3 DNA	CDR3 protein
TRBV7-2	TRBD1	TRBJ1-1	NA	TGTGCCAGCAGCTTAGCTGGTCCGCAGGGGGCCCCTGAAGCTTTCTTT	CASSLAGPQGAPEAFF
TRBV7-9	NA	TRBJ1-6	NA	TGTGCCAGCAGCCTATCTAGGGGAAATTCACCCCTCCACTTT	CASSLSRGNSPLHF
TRBV15	NA	TRBJ1-1	NA	TGTGCCACCAGCAGAGCTCCTACAGGCGCGATGAACACTGAAGCTTTCTTT	CATSRAPTGAMNTEAFF
TRBV5-6	TRBD2	TRBJ2-7	NA	TGTGCCAGCAGCAAAAACACCGGACTAGCTTTTAGGTCCGAGCAGTACTTC	CASSKNTGLAFRSEQYF
TRBV9	NA	TRBJ1-5	NA	TGTGCCAGCAGCGTAGATGGAGGGAGACTTCAGGCCCAGCATTTT	CASSVDGGRLQAQHF
TRBV28	NA	TRBJ1-2	NA	TGTGCCAGCAGTTTGGCAAACGTAGCGGGAAGCGGCTACACCTTC	CASSLANVAGSGYTF
TRBV5-4	NA	TRBJ2-1	NA	TGTGCCAGCAGCTCGTCTACGGCGGGGGCCATGTTCTTC	CASSSSTAGAMFF
TRBV7-3	NA	TRBJ1-1	NA	TGTGCCAGCAGCTTAGTAGGGGCGAACACTGAAGCTTTCTTT	CASSLVGANTEAFF
TRBV7-2	NA	TRBJ1-1	NA	TGTGCCAGCAGCTTCCAGATGAACACTGAAGCTTTCTTT	CASSFQMNTEAFF
TRBV29-1	NA	TRBJ1-1	NA	TGCAGCGTTGGCCAGGCCAACACTGAAGCTTTCTTT	CSVGQANTEAFF
TRBV14	NA	TRBJ1-1	NA	TGTGCCAGCAGCCAATTTAGTATAATGAACACTGAAGCTTTCTTT	CASSQFSIMNTEAFF
TRBV9	NA	TRBJ1-3	NA	TGTGCCAGCAGCGTAACGGGGGCTGGAAACACCATATATTTT	CASSVTGAGNTIYF
TRBV5-1	TRBD1	TRBJ2-7	NA	TGCGCCAGCAGCCCCCTTCGACAGGGCTCCTACGAGCAGTACTTC	CASSPLRQGSYEQYF
TRBV18	NA	TRBJ2-2	NA	TGTGCCAGCTCACTACGACATCTTTCCGGGGAGCTGTTTTTT	CASSLRHLSGELFF
TRBV3-1/TRBV3-2	NA	TRBJ2-5	NA	TGTGCCAGCAAGACAGCCGCTCAAGAGACCCAGTACTTC	CASKTAAQETQYF
TRBV19	NA	TRBJ1-1	NA	TGTGCCAGTAGTCCGAGTGTGGGGAGCACTGAAGCTTTCTTT	CASSPSVGSTEAFF
TRBV9	NA	TRBJ1-6	NA	TGTGCCAGCAGCGTATCTGGGAGGGATAATTCACCCCTCCACTTT	CASSVSGRDNSPLHF
TRBV11-3	TRBD1	TRBJ2-3	NA	TGTGCCAGCCGGGACAGCCGGTCCAATACGCAGTATTTT	CASRDSRSNTQYF
TRBV3-1/TRBV3-2	TRBD2	TRBJ2-2	NA	TGTGCCAGCAGCCAGGTCGGGACTAGCGGGGGAACCGGGGAGCTGTTTTTT	CASSQVGTSGGTGELFF
TRBV15	NA	TRBJ2-1	NA	TGTGCCACCAGCAGAGCCCCCCCAGGGGCCACGGCGAATGAGCAGTTCTTC	CATSRAPPGATANEQFF
TRBV3-1/TRBV3-2	NA	TRBJ2-7	NA	TGTGCCAGCAGCCTGGGTCTAACTAGCTCCTACGAGCAGTACTTC	CASSLGLTSSYEQYF
TRBV19	NA	TRBJ1-5	few	TGTGCCAGTAGTATGAGTGGGCAACAGCCCCAGCATTTT	CASSMSGQQPQHF
TRBV11-1	TRBD1	TRBJ1-2	NA	TGTGCCAGCAGCCCCGACAGGGACTATGGCTACACCTTC	CASSPDRDYGYTF
TRBV5-6	TRBD1	TRBJ1-5	NA	TGTGCCAGCACCGAAGGGGGCGTGGATCAGCCCCAGCATTTT	CASTEGGVDQPQHF
TRBV3-1/TRBV3-2	NA	TRBJ2-5	NA	TGTGCCAGCAGACTGCGGCAAGAGACCCAGTACTTC	CASRLRQETQYF
TRBV11-3	NA	TRBJ2-2	few	TGTGCCAGCAGCCCGCGGGGCCCGAGCACCGGGGAGCTGTTTTTT	CASSPRGPSTGELFF